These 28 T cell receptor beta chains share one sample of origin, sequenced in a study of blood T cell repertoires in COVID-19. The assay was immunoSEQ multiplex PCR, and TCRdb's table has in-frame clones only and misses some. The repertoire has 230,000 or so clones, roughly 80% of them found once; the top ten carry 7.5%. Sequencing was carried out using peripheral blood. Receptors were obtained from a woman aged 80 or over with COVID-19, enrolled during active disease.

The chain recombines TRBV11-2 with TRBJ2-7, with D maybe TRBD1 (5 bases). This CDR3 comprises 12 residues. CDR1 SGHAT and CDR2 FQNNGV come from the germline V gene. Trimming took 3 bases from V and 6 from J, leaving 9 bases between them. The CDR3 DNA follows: TGTGCCAGCAGCTTCTTGGGGCTCGAGCAGTACTTC. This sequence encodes CASSFLGLEQYF.

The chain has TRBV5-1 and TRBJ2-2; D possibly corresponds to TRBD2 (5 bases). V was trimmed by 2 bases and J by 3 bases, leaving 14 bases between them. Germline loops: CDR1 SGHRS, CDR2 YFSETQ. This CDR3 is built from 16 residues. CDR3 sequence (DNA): TGCGCCAGCAGCTTTCAGGCAGGAGGAGACACCGGGGAGCTGTTTTTT. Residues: CASSFQAGGDTGELFF.

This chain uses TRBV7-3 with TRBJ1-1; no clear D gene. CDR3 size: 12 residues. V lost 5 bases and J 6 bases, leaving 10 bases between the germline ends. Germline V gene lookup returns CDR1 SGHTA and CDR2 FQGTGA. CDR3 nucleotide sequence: TGTGCCAGCAGCGCACGGGTTGCTGAAGCTTTCTTT. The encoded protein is CASSARVAEAFF.

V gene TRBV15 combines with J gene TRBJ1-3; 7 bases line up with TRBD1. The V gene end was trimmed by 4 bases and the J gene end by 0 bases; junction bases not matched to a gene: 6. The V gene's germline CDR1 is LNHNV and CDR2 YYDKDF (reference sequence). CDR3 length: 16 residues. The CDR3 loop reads CATSNGQAFSGNTIYF. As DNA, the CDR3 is TGTGCCACCAGCAACGGACAGGCCTTCTCTGGAAACACCATATATTTT.

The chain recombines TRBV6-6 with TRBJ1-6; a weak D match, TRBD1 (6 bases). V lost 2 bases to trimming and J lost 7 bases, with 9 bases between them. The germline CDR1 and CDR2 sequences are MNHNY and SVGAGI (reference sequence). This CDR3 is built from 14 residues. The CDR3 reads CASSYPGQNSPLHF. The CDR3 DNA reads TGTGCCAGCAGTTACCCTGGACAGAATTCACCCCTCCACTTT.

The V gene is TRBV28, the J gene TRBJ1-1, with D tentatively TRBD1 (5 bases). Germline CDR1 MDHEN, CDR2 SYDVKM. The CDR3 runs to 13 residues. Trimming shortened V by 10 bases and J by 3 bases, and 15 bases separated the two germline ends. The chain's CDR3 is CATVRGAYTEAFF. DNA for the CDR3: TGTGCCACCGTTAGGGGCGCGTACACTGAAGCTTTCTTT.

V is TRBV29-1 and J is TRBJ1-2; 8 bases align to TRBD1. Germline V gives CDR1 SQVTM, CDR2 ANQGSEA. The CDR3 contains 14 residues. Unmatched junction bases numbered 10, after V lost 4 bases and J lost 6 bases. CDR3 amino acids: CSVATGDSFHGYTF. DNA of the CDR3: TGCAGCGTTGCGACAGGGGACTCCTTCCATGGCTACACCTTC.

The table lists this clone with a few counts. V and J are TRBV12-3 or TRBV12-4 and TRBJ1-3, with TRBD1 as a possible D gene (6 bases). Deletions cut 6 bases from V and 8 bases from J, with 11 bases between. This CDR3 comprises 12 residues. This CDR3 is CASRKGGDTIYF. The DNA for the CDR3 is TGTGCCAGCAGAAAAGGGGGGGACACCATATATTTT.

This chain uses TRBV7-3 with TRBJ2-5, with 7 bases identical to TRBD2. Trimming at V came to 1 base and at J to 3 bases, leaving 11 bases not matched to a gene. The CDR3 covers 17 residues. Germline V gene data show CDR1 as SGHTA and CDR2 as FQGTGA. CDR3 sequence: CASSLKGRSAGKETQYF. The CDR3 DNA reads TGTGCCAGCAGCTTAAAAGGGAGGTCAGCGGGAAAAGAGACCCAGTACTTC.

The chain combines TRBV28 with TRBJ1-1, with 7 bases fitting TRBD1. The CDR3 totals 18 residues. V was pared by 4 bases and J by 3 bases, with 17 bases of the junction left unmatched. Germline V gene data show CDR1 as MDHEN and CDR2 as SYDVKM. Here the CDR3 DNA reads TGTGCCAGCAGTTCTCAGAGGCAGGGGGAATTGAAGTACACTGAAGCTTTCTTT. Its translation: CASSSQRQGELKYTEAFF.

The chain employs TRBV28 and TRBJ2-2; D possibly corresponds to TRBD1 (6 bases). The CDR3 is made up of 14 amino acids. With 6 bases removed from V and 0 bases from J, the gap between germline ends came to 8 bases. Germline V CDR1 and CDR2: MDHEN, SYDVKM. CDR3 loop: CASRGTPNTGELFF. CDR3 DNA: TGTGCCAGCAGGGGGACACCGAACACCGGGGAGCTGTTTTTT.

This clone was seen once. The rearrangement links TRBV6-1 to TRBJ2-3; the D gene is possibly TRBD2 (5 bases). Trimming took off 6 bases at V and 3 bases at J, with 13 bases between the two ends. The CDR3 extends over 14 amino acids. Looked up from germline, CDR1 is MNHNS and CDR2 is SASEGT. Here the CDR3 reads CASSAGLGTDTQYF. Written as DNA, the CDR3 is TGTGCCAGCAGCGCCGGACTCGGGACAGATACGCAGTATTTT.

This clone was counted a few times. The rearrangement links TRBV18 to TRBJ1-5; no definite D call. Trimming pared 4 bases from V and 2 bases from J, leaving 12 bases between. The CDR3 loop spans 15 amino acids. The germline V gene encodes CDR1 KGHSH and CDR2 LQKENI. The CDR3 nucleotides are TGTGCCAGCTCACTTTCAGACGGAGGCAATCAGCCCCAGCATTTT. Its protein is CASSLSDGGNQPQHF.

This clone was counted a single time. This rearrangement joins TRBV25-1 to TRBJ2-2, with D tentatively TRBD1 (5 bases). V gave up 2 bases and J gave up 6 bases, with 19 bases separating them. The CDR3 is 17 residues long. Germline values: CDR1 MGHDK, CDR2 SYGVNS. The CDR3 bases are TGTGCCAGCAGTGAAAGTGGTGGGGCCGGAGCTTCCGGGGAGCTGTTTTTT. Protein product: CASSESGGAGASGELFF. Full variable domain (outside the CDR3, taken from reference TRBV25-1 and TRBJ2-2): EADIYQTPRYLVIGTGKKITLECSQTMGHDKMYWYQQDPGMELHLIHYSYGVNSTEKGDLSSESTVSRIRTEHFPLTLESARPSHTSQYLCASSESGGAGASGELFFGEGSRLTVL.

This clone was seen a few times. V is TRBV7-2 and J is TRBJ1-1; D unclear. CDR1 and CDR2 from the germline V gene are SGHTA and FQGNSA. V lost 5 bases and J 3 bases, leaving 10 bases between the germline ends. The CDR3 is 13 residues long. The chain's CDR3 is CASSLRRDTEAFF. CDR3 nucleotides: TGTGCCAGCAGCCTTCGTCGGGACACTGAAGCTTTCTTT.

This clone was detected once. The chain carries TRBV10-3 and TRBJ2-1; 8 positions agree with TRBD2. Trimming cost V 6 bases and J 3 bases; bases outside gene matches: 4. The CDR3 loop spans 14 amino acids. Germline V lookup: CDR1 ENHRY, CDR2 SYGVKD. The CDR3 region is CAISGRADYNEQFF. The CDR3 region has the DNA TGTGCCATCAGCGGGAGGGCCGACTACAATGAGCAGTTCTTC.

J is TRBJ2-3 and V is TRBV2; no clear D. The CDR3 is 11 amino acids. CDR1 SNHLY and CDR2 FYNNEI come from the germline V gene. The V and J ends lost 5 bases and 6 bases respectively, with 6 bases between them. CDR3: CASSLMDTQYF. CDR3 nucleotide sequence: TGTGCCAGCAGTCTAATGGATACGCAGTATTTT.

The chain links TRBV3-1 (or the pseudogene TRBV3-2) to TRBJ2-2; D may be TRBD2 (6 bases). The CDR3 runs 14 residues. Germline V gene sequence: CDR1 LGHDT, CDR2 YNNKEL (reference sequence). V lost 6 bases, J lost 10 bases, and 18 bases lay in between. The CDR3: CASRVSGVREELFF. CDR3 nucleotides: TGTGCCAGCAGGGTCTCGGGGGTTAGGGAGGAGCTGTTTTTT.

DNA of the CDR3: TGTGCCAGCTCACCACCGACAGGGAAGGGGACTGAAGCTTTCTTT. Translation: CASSPPTGKGTEAFF. The genes are TRBV18 and TRBJ1-1; 7 bases match TRBD1. V shed 0 bases and J 5 bases; nucleotides not matched to a gene: 6. The CDR3 runs to 15 residues. Germline loops: CDR1 KGHSH, CDR2 LQKENI.

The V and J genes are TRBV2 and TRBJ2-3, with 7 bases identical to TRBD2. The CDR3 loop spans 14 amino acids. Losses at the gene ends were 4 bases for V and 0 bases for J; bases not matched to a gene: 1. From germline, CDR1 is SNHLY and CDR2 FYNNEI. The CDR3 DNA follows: TGTGCCAGCAGTGGACTAGCTAGCACAGATACGCAGTATTTT. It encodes CASSGLASTDTQYF.

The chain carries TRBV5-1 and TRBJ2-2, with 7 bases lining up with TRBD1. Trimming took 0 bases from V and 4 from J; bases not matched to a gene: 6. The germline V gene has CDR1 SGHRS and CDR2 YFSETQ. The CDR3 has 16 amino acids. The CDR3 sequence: CASSLAPTGTTGELFF. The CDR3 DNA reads TGCGCCAGCAGCTTGGCACCGACAGGGACCACCGGGGAGCTGTTTTTT.

This CDR3 is CASSQSGTTNTGELFF. In DNA, the CDR3 is TGTGCCAGCAGCCAGTCCGGGACAACGAACACCGGGGAGCTGTTTTTT. This chain connects TRBV3-1 (or the pseudogene TRBV3-2) to TRBJ2-2; tentatively, D is TRBD1 (6 bases). Germline-derived CDR1 and CDR2 are LGHDT and YNNKEL (reference sequence). Trimming stripped 3 bases from V and 0 bases from J, with 11 bases between. CDR3 length equals 16 residues.

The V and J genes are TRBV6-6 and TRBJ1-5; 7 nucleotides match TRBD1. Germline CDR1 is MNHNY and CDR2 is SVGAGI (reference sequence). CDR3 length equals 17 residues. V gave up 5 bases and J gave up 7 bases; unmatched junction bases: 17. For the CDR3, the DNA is TGTGCCAGCAGTCCCAGAGCCCCGGGACAGAGTACACAGCCCCAGCATTTT. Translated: CASSPRAPGQSTQPQHF.

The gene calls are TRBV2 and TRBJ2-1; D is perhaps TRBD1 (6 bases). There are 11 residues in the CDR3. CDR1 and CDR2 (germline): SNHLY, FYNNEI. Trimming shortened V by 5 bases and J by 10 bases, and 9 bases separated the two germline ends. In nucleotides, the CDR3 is TGTGCCAGCAGTCGGGACACCGAGCAGTTCTTC. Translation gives CASSRDTEQFF. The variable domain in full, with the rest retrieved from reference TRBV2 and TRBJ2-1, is EPEVTQTPSHQVTQMGQEVILRCVPISNHLYFYWYRQILGQKVEFLVSFYNNEISEKSEIFDDQFSVERPDGSNFTLKIRSTKLEDSAMYFCASSRDTEQFFGPGTRLTVL.

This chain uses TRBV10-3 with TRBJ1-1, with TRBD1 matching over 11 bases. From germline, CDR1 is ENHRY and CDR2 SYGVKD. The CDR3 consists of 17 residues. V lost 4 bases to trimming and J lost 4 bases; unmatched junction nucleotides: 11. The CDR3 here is CAISGFPGQGEATEAFF. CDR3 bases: TGTGCCATCAGTGGGTTTCCGGGACAGGGGGAGGCCACTGAAGCTTTCTTT.

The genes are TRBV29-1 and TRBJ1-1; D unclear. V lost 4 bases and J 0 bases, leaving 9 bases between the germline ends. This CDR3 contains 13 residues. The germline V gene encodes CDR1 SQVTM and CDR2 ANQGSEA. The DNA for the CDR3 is TGCAGCGTTGTACAGTTAATGAACACTGAAGCTTTCTTT. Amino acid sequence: CSVVQLMNTEAFF. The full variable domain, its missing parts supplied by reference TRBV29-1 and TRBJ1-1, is SAVISQKPSRDICQRGTSLTIQCQVDSQVTMMFWYRQQPGQSLTLIATANQGSEATYESGFVIDKFPISRPNLTFSTLTVSNMSPEDSSIYLCSVVQLMNTEAFFGQGTRLTVV.

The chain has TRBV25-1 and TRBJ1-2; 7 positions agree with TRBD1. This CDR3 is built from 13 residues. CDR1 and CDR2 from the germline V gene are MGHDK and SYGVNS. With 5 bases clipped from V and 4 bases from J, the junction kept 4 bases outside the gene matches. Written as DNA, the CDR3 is TGTGCCAGCAGTAGGGGACAGACCTATGGCTACACCTTC. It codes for CASSRGQTYGYTF.

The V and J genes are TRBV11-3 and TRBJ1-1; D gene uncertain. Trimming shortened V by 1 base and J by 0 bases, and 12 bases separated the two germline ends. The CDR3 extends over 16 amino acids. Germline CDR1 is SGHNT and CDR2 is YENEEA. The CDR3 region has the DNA TGTGCCAGCAGCTTAGGAGATCCGGGGATGAACACTGAAGCTTTCTTT. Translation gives CASSLGDPGMNTEAFF.